This is a list of T cell receptor beta chains from one sample in a study of CD8+CD57+ T cells in acquired aplastic anemia. One entry per CDR3 protein results from TCRdb running MiXCR on the reads. The sample consists of 200,000 to 250,000 distinct CDR3 sequences, over 40% of them appearing once. The sample comprised sorted CD4+, CD8+, or CD8+CD57+ T cells (not recorded which) from PBMCs. Every receptor here comes from a human donor with aplastic anemia. CDR3s include the opening cysteine and the closing phenylalanine or tryptophan. The D gene is left open where the match is weak. Clone size is stated in some rows and not others, as once, few, many or a class when expanded.

clone_size	v_call	j_call	d_call	cdr3_aa	cdr3_nt
many	TRBV7-9	TRBJ2-1	-	CAWPAANEQFF	TGTGCCTGGCCAGCGGCCAATGAGCAGTTCTTC
once	TRBV15	TRBJ1-6	-	CATSREENNSPLHF	TGTGCCACCAGCAGAGAGGAGAATAATTCACCCCTCCACTTT
-	TRBV20-1	TRBJ2-1	-	CSARRTENEQFF	TGCAGTGCTAGACGGACAGAAAATGAGCAGTTCTTC
many	TRBV19	TRBJ2-5	-	CASSSRGGGEETQYF	TGTGCCAGTAGTTCCCGAGGTGGTGGGGAAGAGACCCAGTACTTC
many	TRBV19	TRBJ2-2	-	CASSINRHTGELFF	TGTGCCAGTAGTATTAACCGCCACACCGGGGAGCTGTTTTTT
many	TRBV5-8	TRBJ1-2	-	CASSLGHGLYYGYTF	TGTGCCAGCAGCCTGGGACACGGGCTTTACTATGGCTACACCTTC
-	TRBV19	TRBJ2-2	TRBD1	CASSSDRGRTGELFF	TGTGCCAGTAGTTCAGACAGGGGGCGTACCGGGGAGCTGTTTTTT
many	TRBV20-1	TRBJ1-1	-	CSAKIDSLYTEAFF	TGCAGTGCTAAAATCGACAGCCTTTACACTGAAGCTTTCTTT
many	TRBV6-2/TRBV6-3	TRBJ1-1	-	CASRPTENTEAFF	TGTGCCAGCAGACCAACAGAGAACACTGAAGCTTTCTTT
few	TRBV19	TRBJ2-5	-	CASSIAGAQYF	TGTGCCAGTAGTATAGCGGGGGCCCAGTACTTC
many	TRBV6-1	TRBJ1-5	-	CASSEQEDKQHF	TGTGCCAGCAGTGAACAGGAGGACAAGCAGCATTTT
-	TRBV18	TRBJ1-6	-	CASSPPIRERSPLHF	TGTGCCAGCTCACCACCGATTCGGGAGAGGTCACCCCTCCACTTT
many	TRBV5-1	TRBJ2-1	-	CASSGIEGGEQFF	TGCGCCAGCAGCGGTATAGAGGGTGGTGAGCAGTTCTTC
many	TRBV15	TRBJ2-5	-	CATSRASQQETQYF	TGTGCCACCAGCAGAGCTAGTCAGCAAGAGACCCAGTACTTC
-	TRBV24-1	TRBJ1-2	TRBD1	CATTGGIYYGYTF	TGTGCCACCACAGGGGGCATATACTATGGCTACACCTTC
-	TRBV7-3	TRBJ2-5	-	CASSYSAGQETQYF	TGTGCCAGCAGCTATTCGGCAGGACAAGAGACCCAGTACTTC
-	TRBV7-9	TRBJ2-7	-	CASSLVPDEQYF	TGTGCCAGCAGCTTAGTGCCCGACGAGCAGTACTTC
many	TRBV29-1	TRBJ2-7	-	CSVRTDSYEQYF	TGCAGCGTCCGGACGGACTCCTACGAGCAGTACTTC
few	TRBV20-1	TRBJ1-5	-	CSARRGQGDQPQHF	TGCAGTGCTAGGCGGGGGCAAGGGGATCAGCCCCAGCATTTT
many	TRBV7-9	TRBJ1-5	TRBD1	CASSGRQGNGNQPQHF	TGTGCCAGCAGCGGACGACAGGGGAATGGCAATCAGCCCCAGCATTTT
-	TRBV2	TRBJ1-6	-	CASSQEAPYGMGLPLHF	TGTGCCAGCAGCCAAGAAGCTCCTTACGGGATGGGGCTACCCCTCCACTTT
-	TRBV29-1	TRBJ1-1	-	CSVGTNTEAFF	TGCAGCGTTGGGACGAACACTGAAGCTTTCTTT
many	TRBV20-1	TRBJ2-5	-	CSARDFRGGETQYF	TGCAGTGCTAGAGATTTCCGGGGCGGAGAGACCCAGTACTTC
-	TRBV9	TRBJ2-7	-	CASSPRGRVYEQYF	TGTGCCAGCAGCCCCCGGGGCAGGGTCTACGAGCAGTACTTC
-	TRBV7-9	TRBJ2-4	TRBD2	CASNSGEGILAKNIQYF	TGCGCCAGCAATTCGGGGGAGGGGATCCTAGCCAAAAACATTCAGTACTTC
-	TRBV24-1	TRBJ2-5	-	CATSPTRQAYPYF	TGTGCCACCAGCCCGACGAGACAAGCGTATCCGTACTTC
-	TRBV5-8	TRBJ1-6	-	CASSLGDKNSPLHF	TGTGCCAGCAGCTTAGGGGACAAAAATTCACCCCTCCACTTT
-	TRBV29-1	TRBJ2-7	TRBD1	CRQRTGSYEQYF	TGCAGGCAAAGGACAGGGAGCTACGAGCAGTACTTC
many	TRBV19	TRBJ1-2	TRBD1	CASIARDSPYGYTF	TGTGCCAGTATCGCCCGGGACAGCCCCTATGGCTACACCTTC
many	TRBV11-2	TRBJ1-2	-	CASSTRGWASNYGYTF	TGTGCCAGCAGCACGAGGGGCTGGGCCAGCAACTATGGCTACACCTTC
-	TRBV19	TRBJ2-1	-	CASSIGPAVRFF	TGTGCCAGTAGTATAGGCCCAGCAGTTCGGTTCTTC
many	TRBV7-9	TRBJ1-2	-	CASSLATGTEYGYTF	TGTGCCAGCAGCTTAGCCACAGGCACGGAATATGGCTACACCTTC
-	TRBV2	TRBJ1-1	-	CASSGTFDYRNTEAFF	TGTGCCAGCAGCGGGACCTTTGACTACAGGAACACTGAAGCTTTCTTT
many	TRBV9	TRBJ2-7	-	CASSPRPTGSPDYEQYF	TGTGCCAGCAGCCCGCGACCTACAGGTTCTCCCGACTACGAGCAGTACTTC
many	TRBV4-1	TRBJ2-7	-	CASSSSYEQYF	TGCGCCAGCAGCTCTAGCTACGAGCAGTACTTC
-	TRBV12-3/TRBV12-4	TRBJ1-5	TRBD1	CASRYGTGSQPQHF	TGTGCCAGCAGATATGGGACAGGGAGTCAGCCCCAGCATTTT
many	TRBV4-1	TRBJ2-5	TRBD2	CASSRGGGVSETQYF	TGCGCCAGCAGCCGAGGCGGGGGGGTTTCGGAGACCCAGTACTTC
many	TRBV7-3	TRBJ1-5	-	CASSLRRGRPQHF	TGTGCCAGCAGCTTACGTCGCGGTCGACCCCAGCATTTT